The 3 T cell receptor beta chains below come from one sample, sequenced in a study of molecular identifiers for immune sequencing clone quantification. TCRdb re-called the PCR reads through MiXCR, storing one row per CDR3 protein. The data show 63,000 or so distinct CDR3 sequences, with roughly 17% seen just once and approximately 1.6% held by the top ten. Sequenced sample: naive CD8+ T cells from blood, with Jurkat cell RNA spiked in. Subset in this sample: FACS-sorted CD8+CD4-CCR7+CD45RA+ naive T cells. The receptor set was obtained from a human donor in good health. Some libraries in this study had Jurkat cell RNA spiked in.

At least ten counts were recorded for this clonotype. This chain uses TRBV7-9 with TRBJ2-7; 8 bases map to TRBD1. Germline V gene data show CDR1 as SEHNR and CDR2 as FQNEAQ (reference sequence). The CDR3 extends over 16 amino acids. J gave up 3 bases and V 1 base, and 8 bases lay outside the gene matches. The CDR3 region is CASSLVVAGQGYEQYF. The CDR3 nucleotides read TGTGCCAGCAGCTTAGTGGTTGCCGGACAGGGCTACGAGCAGTACTTC.

The rearrangement joins TRBV15 to TRBJ2-2, with D maybe TRBD1 (6 bases). V dropped 5 bases and J dropped 2 bases, with 12 bases sitting between them. The CDR3 sequence is 15 residues long. Per the germline V gene, CDR1 is LNHNV and CDR2 is YYDKDF (reference sequence). The CDR3 reads CATSEGTFNTGELFF. In DNA form, the CDR3 reads TGTGCCACCAGCGAGGGGACATTCAACACCGGGGAGCTGTTTTTT.

This clonotype was detected only a few times. The chain carries TRBV6-5 and TRBJ2-7; 7 nucleotides line up with TRBD1. Looked up from germline, CDR1 is MNHEY and CDR2 is SVGAGI. The trim removed 0 bases at V and 1 base at J, leaving 6 bases unmatched. The CDR3 runs 16 residues. The CDR3 protein is CASSYSYSGGSYEQYF. The CDR3 region has the DNA TGTGCCAGCAGTTACTCTTATTCAGGGGGTTCCTACGAGCAGTACTTC.